This paragraph reports one TCR beta chain. The antigen is unknown. Some clones are missing from TCRdb's copy, which holds only in-frame ones; the method was immunoSEQ multiplex PCR. The sample contains 65,000 to 95,000 clones, 80% to 90% of which appear only once. These data belong to a study of OX40 agonist ivuxolimab in advanced cancers. Study outcomes and limitations: The 0.1-3.0 mg/kg partial responders had among the lowest clonal expansion. In the 0.1 to 3.0 mg/kg range, CD4+ and CD8+ blood T cells had expanded clonally by week 6.

No patient had autoimmune disease or received systemic immunosuppression. The sequencing used CD4+ or CD8+ T cells sorted from blood, collected in a trial of the OX40 agonist ivuxolimab. The TCR originated in an adult with an advanced solid tumor such as melanoma, head and neck, liver or kidney cancer.

CDR3 region: CASSVAPTGSYEQYF. CDR3 DNA sequence: TGTGCCAGCAGCGTAGCTCCGACAGGGTCCTACGAGCAGTACTTC. The chain links TRBV9 to TRBJ2-7, with 7 bases lining up with TRBD1. The germline V gene has CDR1 SGDLS and CDR2 YYNGEE. This CDR3 is built from 15 residues. Trimming removed 0 bases from V and 1 base from J; junction bases left unmatched: 4.